The rows below give T cell receptor beta chains drawn from one sample of a study of blood T cell repertoires in COVID-19. This table comes from immunoSEQ multiplex PCR, and its TCRdb copy is limited to in-frame clones, with some not included. The sample shows fewer than 100,000 clones, 70% to 90% of them seen only once. The source material was peripheral blood. The receptors were gathered from a man in his sixties or seventies with acute or convalescent COVID-19. Each CDR3 is given with its conserved first and last residue. A D gene is named only where the DNA matches it firmly. Rows give clone size only sometimes, using once, few, many, or a class for an expanded clone.

J	size	D	V	CDR3	DNA
TRBJ1-2	-	-	TRBV5-1	CASSPGSYYGYTF	TGCGCCAGCAGCCCCGGTAGCTACTATGGCTACACCTTC
TRBJ1-1	few	-	TRBV11-2	CASSLGARMNTEAFF	TGTGCCAGCAGCTTAGGCGCCCGTATGAACACTGAAGCTTTCTTT
TRBJ2-7	-	TRBD2	TRBV11-2	CASSLGTSGNLYEQYF	TGTGCCAGCAGCTTAGGGACTAGCGGGAACCTCTACGAGCAGTACTTC
TRBJ1-2	-	TRBD1	TRBV6-5	CASSYTGANYGYTF	TGTGCCAGCAGTTACACAGGGGCCAACTATGGCTACACCTTC
TRBJ2-3	-	-	TRBV4-2	CASSQDNSNTDTQYF	TGTGCCAGCAGCCAAGATAACAGTAACACAGATACGCAGTATTTT
TRBJ1-6	-	-	TRBV7-6	CASSLAREKGGNNSPLHF	TGTGCCAGCAGCTTAGCGCGGGAGAAGGGAGGGAATAATTCACCCCTCCACTTT
TRBJ2-7	-	-	TRBV11-3	CASSLSGGTSYEQYF	TGTGCCAGCAGCCTCTCCGGGGGAACCTCCTACGAGCAGTACTTC
TRBJ1-2	-	-	TRBV5-5	CASSSGQSINYGYTF	TGTGCCAGCAGTTCAGGACAGAGTATTAACTATGGCTACACCTTC
TRBJ1-2	-	TRBD1	TRBV18	CASSDRGTHGYTF	TGTGCCAGCTCAGACAGGGGTACCCATGGCTACACCTTC
TRBJ2-6	-	-	TRBV4-2	CASSQAGASSGANVLTF	TGTGCCAGCAGCCAAGCAGGGGCGAGCTCTGGGGCCAACGTCCTGACTTTC
TRBJ2-5	-	TRBD1	TRBV7-9	CASSLGQGAETQYF	TGTGCCAGCAGCTTGGGACAGGGGGCAGAGACCCAGTACTTC
TRBJ1-4	-	-	TRBV29-1	CSVETGRDEKLFF	TGCAGCGTTGAGACCGGGAGAGACGAAAAACTGTTTTTT
TRBJ2-6	-	-	TRBV29-1	CSVAHRAGANVLTF	TGCAGCGTCGCTCATCGGGCTGGGGCCAACGTCCTGACTTTC
TRBJ1-2	-	-	TRBV5-4	CASGNRETYGYTF	TGTGCCAGCGGGAACAGGGAGACTTATGGCTACACCTTC
TRBJ1-5	-	-	TRBV5-1	CASRPDYRAVDQPQHF	TGCGCCAGCAGACCTGACTACAGGGCAGTGGATCAGCCCCAGCATTTT
TRBJ1-6	-	-	TRBV11-3	CASSRDINSPLHF	TGTGCCAGCAGCCGGGACATCAATTCACCCCTCCACTTT
TRBJ1-3	-	-	TRBV5-1	CASSLGRTAISGNTIYF	TGCGCCAGCAGCTTGGGGCGGACAGCAATATCCGGAAACACCATATATTTT
TRBJ2-2	-	-	TRBV3-1/TRBV3-2	CASSLAQLNTGELFF	TGTGCCAGCAGTCTTGCCCAACTGAACACCGGGGAGCTGTTTTTT
TRBJ1-4	-	TRBD1	TRBV9	CASSVGAGGPNEKLFF	TGTGCCAGCAGCGTAGGGGCAGGGGGCCCTAATGAAAAACTGTTTTTT
TRBJ2-1	-	TRBD2	TRBV6-5	CASSNSGGARQQFF	TGTGCCAGCAGTAATAGCGGGGGGGCGAGGCAGCAGTTCTTC
TRBJ2-5	once	TRBD2	TRBV7-3	CASSPSGGAETQYF	TGTGCCAGCAGCCCTAGCGGGGGGGCAGAGACCCAGTACTTC
TRBJ2-7	-	-	TRBV13	CASSRRQGEQYF	TGTGCCAGCAGCCGAAGGCAGGGTGAGCAGTACTTC
TRBJ1-1	-	-	TRBV5-4	CASTIRDMNTEAFF	TGTGCCAGCACTATTAGGGACATGAACACTGAAGCTTTCTTT
TRBJ2-1	-	TRBD1	TRBV4-2	CASSQAGQAIRGYNEQFF	TGTGCCAGCAGCCAGGCTGGACAGGCTATTCGTGGGTACAATGAGCAGTTCTTC
TRBJ2-3	-	-	TRBV6-5	CASSKITGGTDTQYF	TGTGCCAGCAGTAAAATAACCGGGGGCACAGATACGCAGTATTTT
TRBJ1-2	-	-	TRBV19	CASSIGAANYGYTF	TGTGCCAGTAGTATAGGTGCAGCTAACTATGGCTACACCTTC
TRBJ1-2	-	TRBD1	TRBV19	CASSIQGAGGYTF	TGTGCCAGTAGTATACAGGGGGCTGGTGGCTACACCTTC
TRBJ2-7	few	-	TRBV27	CASSTRTGTYEQYF	TGTGCCAGCAGTACTCGGACGGGAACCTACGAGCAGTACTTC
TRBJ1-5	-	TRBD1	TRBV6-5	CASSRQGLSNQPQHF	TGTGCCAGCAGCCGACAGGGACTGAGCAATCAGCCCCAGCATTTT
TRBJ2-1	-	TRBD2	TRBV19	CASSIVVGGANEQFF	TGTGCCAGTAGTATAGTGGTCGGGGGGGCCAATGAGCAGTTCTTC
TRBJ1-6	-	TRBD1	TRBV6-5	CASNPGQGNSPLHF	TGTGCCAGCAATCCGGGACAGGGGAATTCACCCCTCCACTTT
TRBJ1-5	-	TRBD1	TRBV15	CATRARGPPYSNQPQHF	TGTGCCACCAGAGCCAGGGGGCCCCCTTATAGCAATCAGCCCCAGCATTTT
TRBJ2-1	once	TRBD2	TRBV29-1	CSVVLASSYNEQFF	TGCAGCGTTGTACTAGCGAGCTCCTACAATGAGCAGTTCTTC
TRBJ1-3	-	TRBD1	TRBV5-1	CASSLAPGGGNTIYF	TGCGCCAGCAGCTTGGCCCCAGGGGGCGGAAACACCATATATTTT
TRBJ1-3	once	TRBD1	TRBV5-6	CASSYGQGWGSGNTIYF	TGTGCCAGCAGCTACGGACAGGGATGGGGCTCTGGAAACACCATATATTTT
TRBJ1-6	-	-	TRBV30	CAWPGRGRSPLHF	TGTGCCTGGCCAGGGCGGGGGAGGTCACCCCTCCACTTT
TRBJ1-4	-	-	TRBV4-2	CASSQGGEGIEKLFF	TGTGCCAGCAGCCAAGGTGGGGAGGGGATCGAGAAACTGTTTTTT
TRBJ1-5	-	TRBD1	TRBV19	CASRRGGQGSNQPQHF	TGTGCCAGTCGTAGGGGGGGACAGGGAAGCAATCAGCCCCAGCATTTT
TRBJ1-1	-	TRBD1	TRBV2	CASSVLGQGVSDTEAFF	TGTGCCAGCAGTGTTCTTGGACAGGGGGTATCGGACACTGAAGCTTTCTTT
TRBJ2-3	once	-	TRBV2	CASSEAARTDTQYF	TGTGCCAGCAGTGAGGCGGCCCGCACAGATACGCAGTATTTT
TRBJ1-4	-	-	TRBV30	CAWSAYSISEKLFF	TGTGCCTGGAGTGCCTATTCTATTAGCGAAAAACTGTTTTTT
TRBJ2-2	-	-	TRBV5-4	CASSLDGRGTGELFF	TGTGCCAGCAGCTTGGATGGCAGGGGAACCGGGGAGCTGTTTTTT
TRBJ2-4	-	TRBD1	TRBV2	CASEDRVSSAKNIQYF	TGTGCCAGCGAAGACAGGGTGTCGTCAGCCAAAAACATTCAGTACTTC
TRBJ1-4	-	TRBD1	TRBV4-1	CASSQVGQGNEKLFF	TGCGCCAGCAGCCAAGTGGGACAGGGAAATGAAAAACTGTTTTTT
TRBJ2-7	-	TRBD1	TRBV29-1	CSVGQGAYEQYF	TGCAGCGTTGGACAGGGAGCCTACGAGCAGTACTTC
TRBJ2-7	-	-	TRBV5-6	CASSLPARGSSYEQYF	TGTGCCAGCAGCTTGCCTGCCAGAGGGAGCTCCTACGAGCAGTACTTC
TRBJ1-1	-	TRBD1	TRBV5-1	CASSPGTENTEAFF	TGCGCCAGCAGCCCCGGGACAGAGAACACTGAAGCTTTCTTT
TRBJ2-3	-	-	TRBV27	CASSLSGTRGDTQYF	TGTGCCAGCAGTTTATCTGGGACAAGGGGCGATACGCAGTATTTT
TRBJ2-1	-	TRBD2	TRBV28	CASRSDGTSGGARNEQFF	TGTGCCAGCAGGTCCGATGGGACTAGCGGGGGGGCCCGTAATGAGCAGTTCTTC
TRBJ2-1	-	TRBD2	TRBV10-3	CAISAGLAGVIYNEQFF	TGTGCCATCAGTGCCGGACTAGCGGGGGTCATCTACAATGAGCAGTTCTTC
TRBJ1-4	-	TRBD1	TRBV5-1	CASSSGQVSATNEKLFF	TGCGCCAGCAGCTCCGGACAGGTGTCCGCAACTAATGAAAAACTGTTTTTT
TRBJ2-1	-	-	TRBV3-1/TRBV3-2	CASSRRGTGEQFF	TGTGCCAGCAGCCGACGGGGGACGGGTGAGCAGTTCTTC
TRBJ1-2	-	-	TRBV7-2	CASSPRGQRLNYGYTF	TGTGCCAGCAGCCCCCGAGGGCAGCGCTTAAACTATGGCTACACCTTC